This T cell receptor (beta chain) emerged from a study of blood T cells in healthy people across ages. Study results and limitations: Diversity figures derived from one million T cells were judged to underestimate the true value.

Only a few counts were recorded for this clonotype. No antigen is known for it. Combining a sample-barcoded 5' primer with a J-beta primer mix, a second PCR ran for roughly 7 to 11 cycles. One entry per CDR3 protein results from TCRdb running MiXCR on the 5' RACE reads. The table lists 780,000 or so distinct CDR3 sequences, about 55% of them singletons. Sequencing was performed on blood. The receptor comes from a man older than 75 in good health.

The chain's CDR3 is CASSPGGVGNEAFF. CDR3 in DNA: TGCGCCAGCAGCCCGGGGGGGGTAGGGAATGAGGCTTTCTTT. V is TRBV5-1 and J is TRBJ1-1, with a tentative D call TRBD1 (5 bases). Per germline, CDR1 SGHRS and CDR2 YFSETQ. The V end lost 4 bases, the J end lost 11 bases, and 21 bases lay between the germline ends. The CDR3 length is 14 residues.